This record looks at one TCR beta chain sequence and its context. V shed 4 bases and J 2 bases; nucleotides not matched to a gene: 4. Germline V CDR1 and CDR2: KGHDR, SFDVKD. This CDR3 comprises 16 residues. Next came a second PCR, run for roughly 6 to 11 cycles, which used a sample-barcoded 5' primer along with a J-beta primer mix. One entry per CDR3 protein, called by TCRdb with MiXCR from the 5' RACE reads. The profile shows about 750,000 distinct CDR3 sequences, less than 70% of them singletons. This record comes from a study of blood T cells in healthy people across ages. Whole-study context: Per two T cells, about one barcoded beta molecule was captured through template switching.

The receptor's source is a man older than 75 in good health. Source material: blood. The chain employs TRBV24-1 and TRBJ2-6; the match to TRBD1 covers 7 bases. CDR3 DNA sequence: TGTGCCACCAGTGACCCCGACAGGGCTGGGGCCAACGTCCTGACTTTC. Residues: CATSDPDRAGANVLTF.